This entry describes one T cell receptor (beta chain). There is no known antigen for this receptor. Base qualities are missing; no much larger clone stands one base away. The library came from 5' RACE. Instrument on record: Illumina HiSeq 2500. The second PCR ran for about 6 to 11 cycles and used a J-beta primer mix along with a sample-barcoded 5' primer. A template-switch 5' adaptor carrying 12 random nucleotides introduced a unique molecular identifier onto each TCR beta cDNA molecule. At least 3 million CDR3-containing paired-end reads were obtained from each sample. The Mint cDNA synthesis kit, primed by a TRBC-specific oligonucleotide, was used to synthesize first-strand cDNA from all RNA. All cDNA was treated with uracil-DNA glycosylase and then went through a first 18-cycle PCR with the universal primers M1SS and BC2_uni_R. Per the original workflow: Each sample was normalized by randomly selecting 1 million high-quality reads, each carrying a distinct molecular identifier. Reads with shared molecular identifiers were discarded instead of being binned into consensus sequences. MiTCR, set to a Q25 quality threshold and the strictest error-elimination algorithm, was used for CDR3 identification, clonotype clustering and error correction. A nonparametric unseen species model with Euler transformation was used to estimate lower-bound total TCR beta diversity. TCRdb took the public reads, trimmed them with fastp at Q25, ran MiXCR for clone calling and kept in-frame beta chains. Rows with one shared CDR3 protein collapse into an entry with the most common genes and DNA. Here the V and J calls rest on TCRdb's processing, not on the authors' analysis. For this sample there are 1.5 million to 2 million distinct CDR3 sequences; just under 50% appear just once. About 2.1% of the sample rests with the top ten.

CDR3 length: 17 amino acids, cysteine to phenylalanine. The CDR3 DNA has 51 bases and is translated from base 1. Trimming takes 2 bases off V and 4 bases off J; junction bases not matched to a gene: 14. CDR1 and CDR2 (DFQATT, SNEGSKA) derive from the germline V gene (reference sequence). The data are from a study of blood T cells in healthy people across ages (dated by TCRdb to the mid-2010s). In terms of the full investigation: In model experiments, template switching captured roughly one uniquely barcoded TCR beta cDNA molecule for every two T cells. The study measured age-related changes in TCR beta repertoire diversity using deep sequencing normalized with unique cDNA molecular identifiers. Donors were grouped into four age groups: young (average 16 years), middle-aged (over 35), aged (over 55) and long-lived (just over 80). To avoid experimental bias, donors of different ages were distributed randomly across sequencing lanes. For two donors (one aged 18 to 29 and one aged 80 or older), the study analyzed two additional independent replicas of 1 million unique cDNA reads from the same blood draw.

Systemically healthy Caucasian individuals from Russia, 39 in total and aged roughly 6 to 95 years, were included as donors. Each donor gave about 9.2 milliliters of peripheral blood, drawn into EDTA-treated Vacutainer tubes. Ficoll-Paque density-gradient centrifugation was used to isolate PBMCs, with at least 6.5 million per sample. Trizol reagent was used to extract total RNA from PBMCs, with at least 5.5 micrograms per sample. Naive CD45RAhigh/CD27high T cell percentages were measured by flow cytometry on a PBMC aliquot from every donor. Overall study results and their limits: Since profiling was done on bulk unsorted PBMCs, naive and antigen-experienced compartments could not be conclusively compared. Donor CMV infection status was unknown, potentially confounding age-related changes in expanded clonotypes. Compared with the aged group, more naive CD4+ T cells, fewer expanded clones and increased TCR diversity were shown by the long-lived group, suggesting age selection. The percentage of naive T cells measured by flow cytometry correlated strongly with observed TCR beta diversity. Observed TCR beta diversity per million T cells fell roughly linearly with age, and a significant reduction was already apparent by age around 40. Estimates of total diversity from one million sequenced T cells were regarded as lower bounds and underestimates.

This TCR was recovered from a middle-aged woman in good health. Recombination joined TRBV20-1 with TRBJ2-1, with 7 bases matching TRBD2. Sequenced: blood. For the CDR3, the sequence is CSARPYRLAGVYNEQFF. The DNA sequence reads TGCAGTGCTAGACCCTATCGCCTGGCGGGGGTTTACAATGAGCAGTTCTTC.